Listed here are 20 T cell receptor beta chains from one sample, sequenced in a study of blood T cell repertoires in COVID-19. Sequencing was performed with immunoSEQ multiplex PCR; in TCRdb, only in-frame clones are kept and a portion is missing. The data hold nearly 60,000 clones, with around 91% observed a single time. Sequenced: peripheral blood. The receptors stem from a man aged 55 to 69 with active COVID-19.

This clone has only one observation. The chain combines TRBV3-1 (or the pseudogene TRBV3-2) with TRBJ1-4; maybe TRBD1 (6 bases). Between the trimmed V and J ends, which lost 1 base and 7 bases, there was a span of 16 bases. Per the germline V gene, CDR1 is LGHDT and CDR2 is YNNKEL (reference sequence). The CDR3 is made up of 16 amino acids. As DNA, the CDR3 is TGTGCCAGCAGCCAAGGGGTGGGGGCAGCAGGTGAAAAACTGTTTTTT. It codes for CASSQGVGAAGEKLFF.

The rearrangement links TRBV7-2 to TRBJ2-1; weak D call: TRBD2 (5 bases). Trimming cost V 3 bases and J 0 bases, with 9 bases left between them. This CDR3 region has 15 residues. Germline values: CDR1 SGHTA, CDR2 FQGNSA. For the CDR3, the DNA is TGTGCCAGCAGCTTGGACTCGAGCTCCTACAATGAGCAGTTCTTC. It yields the protein CASSLDSSSYNEQFF.

V and J are TRBV7-6 and TRBJ2-1; 14 bases fit TRBD2. The CDR3 spans 17 residues. V was clipped by 5 bases and J by 8 bases; unmatched bases: 11. The germline V gene has CDR1 SGHVS and CDR2 FNYEAQ. CDR3 nucleotide sequence: TGTGCCAGCAGCGGACTAGCGGGAGGACTCGGGTCCGATGAGCAGTTCTTC. Amino acids: CASSGLAGGLGSDEQFF.

The chain is built from TRBV6-6 and TRBJ2-7, with D perhaps TRBD1 (6 bases). V was cut by 2 bases and J by 0 bases, with 14 bases left in between. CDR1 and CDR2 from the germline V gene are MNHNY and SVGAGI (reference sequence). This CDR3 is 16 amino acids long. CDR3 residues: CASSYGGRTHSYEQYF. The CDR3 nucleotides read TGTGCCAGCAGTTACGGGGGCAGGACCCACTCCTACGAGCAGTACTTC.

The CDR3 region is CASSPGLAENIQYF. The CDR3 region has the DNA TGTGCCAGCAGTCCCGGACTAGCGGAAAACATTCAGTACTTC. This chain joins TRBV27 and TRBJ2-4, with TRBD2 matching over 10 bases. This CDR3 is built from 14 residues. The V gene end was trimmed by 5 bases and the J gene end by 5 bases; junction bases not matched to a gene: 3. Germline V gene lookup returns CDR1 MNHEY and CDR2 SMNVEV (reference sequence).

The CDR3 sequence: CASSLGGSSYNEQFF. The CDR3 DNA is TGCGCCAGCAGCTTGGGCGGCTCCTCCTACAATGAGCAGTTCTTC. The chain combines TRBV5-1 with TRBJ2-1; D unclear. The CDR3 covers 15 residues. V was shortened by 0 bases and J by 0 bases, with 7 bases between the two germline ends. Germline loops: CDR1 SGHRS, CDR2 YFSETQ.

The V and J genes are TRBV6-2 or TRBV6-3 and TRBJ2-7; TRBD2 aligns across 8 bases. The junction had 7 bases not matched to a gene; V was cut back by 6 bases and J by 3 bases. Germline V gene sequence: CDR1 MNHEY, CDR2 SVGEGT. This CDR3 is 14 amino acids long. In DNA form, the CDR3 reads TGTGCCAGCAGCCTCGGGGGGGGGATCTACGAGCAGTACTTC. It is translated as CASSLGGGIYEQYF.

The V and J genes are TRBV19 and TRBJ1-2, with no clear D. Between the trimmed V and J ends, which lost 5 bases and 6 bases, there was a span of 7 bases. Per germline, CDR1 LNHDA and CDR2 SQIVND (reference sequence). CDR3 length equals 11 residues. CDR3 bases: TGTGCCAGTAGTGAGTCGGATGGCTACACCTTC. Translated, it gives CASSESDGYTF.

The chain uses TRBV5-8 and TRBJ2-3; D is perhaps TRBD1 (5 bases). Germline CDR1 is SGHTS and CDR2 is YDEGEE. Trimming stripped 3 bases from V and 1 base from J, with 9 bases between. This CDR3 region has 14 residues. The CDR3 loop reads CASSSETGTDTQYF. The CDR3, as DNA: TGTGCCAGCAGCTCGGAGACAGGCACAGATACGCAGTATTTT.

The V and J genes are TRBV6-5 and TRBJ1-5; 7 bases align to TRBD1. The CDR3 is made up of 14 amino acids. CDR1 is MNHEY, CDR2 SVGAGI, per germline. With 6 bases clipped from V and 0 bases from J, the junction kept 2 bases outside the gene matches. This chain's CDR3 is CASRQGHSNQPQHF. Here the CDR3 DNA reads TGTGCCAGCAGACAGGGGCATAGCAATCAGCCCCAGCATTTT.

This clone was seen only once. The J gene is TRBJ2-7, the V gene TRBV27, with 8 positions matching TRBD2. CDR3 size: 17 residues. Trimming took 0 bases from V and 1 from J; bases not matched to a gene: 8. CDR1 MNHEY and CDR2 SMNVEV come from the germline V gene (reference sequence). The CDR3 loop reads CASSLSLAGRVSYEQYF. CDR3 DNA sequence: TGTGCCAGCAGTTTATCATTAGCGGGGAGAGTGTCCTACGAGCAGTACTTC.

V gene TRBV9 combines with J gene TRBJ2-5; TRBD2 aligns across 9 bases. Germline V CDR1 and CDR2: SGDLS, YYNGEE. This CDR3 contains 16 residues. V lost 3 bases, J lost 5 bases, and 11 bases stayed unmatched. CDR3 protein: CASSASAGGHGETQYF. CDR3 nucleotide sequence: TGTGCCAGCAGCGCCTCAGCGGGGGGCCACGGGGAGACCCAGTACTTC.

J is TRBJ2-5 and V is TRBV18, with TRBD1 matching over 8 bases. The V and J ends lost 2 bases and 4 bases, in that order; junction bases with no gene match: 6. The V gene's germline CDR1 is KGHSH and CDR2 LQKENI. The CDR3 spans 15 residues. This chain's CDR3 is CASSPRQGRGETQYF. The CDR3, as DNA: TGTGCCAGCTCACCAAGACAGGGGCGAGGAGAGACCCAGTACTTC.

V usage is TRBV11-1 and J usage is TRBJ1-1; no firm D call. The CDR3 contains 13 residues. Deletions cut 1 base from V and 0 bases from J, with 3 bases between. Germline values: CDR1 SGHAT, CDR2 FQDESV (reference sequence). CDR3 bases: TGTGCCAGCAGCTTAGACATGAACACTGAAGCTTTCTTT. Protein product: CASSLDMNTEAFF.

This chain uses TRBV9 with TRBJ2-7; 7 bases line up with TRBD1. This CDR3 comprises 14 residues. Per germline, CDR1 SGDLS and CDR2 YYNGEE. V lost 0 bases, J lost 5 bases, and 5 bases stayed unmatched. The CDR3 coding sequence is TGTGCCAGCAGCGTAGGCAGGGGGAGCCACGAGCAGTACTTC. The encoded protein is CASSVGRGSHEQYF.

The rearrangement uses TRBV2 and TRBJ2-7, with D perhaps matching TRBD1 (6 bases). With 4 bases removed from V and 4 bases from J, the gap between germline ends came to 17 bases. CDR1 is SNHLY, CDR2 FYNNEI, per germline. The CDR3 covers 15 residues. CDR3 loop: CASSVKSRGWYEQYF. The CDR3 nucleotides are TGTGCCAGCAGTGTTAAGTCCAGGGGATGGTACGAGCAGTACTTC.

The CDR3 sequence: CASSLAQALQETQYF. CDR3 coding DNA: TGTGCCAGCAGCTTGGCCCAAGCCTTACAAGAGACCCAGTACTTC. V gene TRBV5-6 combines with J gene TRBJ2-5; D unresolved. This CDR3 comprises 15 residues. Germline V gene lookup returns CDR1 SGHDT and CDR2 YYEEEE. Trimming shortened V by 0 bases and J by 2 bases, and 11 bases separated the two germline ends.

The chain recombines TRBV28 with TRBJ2-7; the match to TRBD1 covers 8 bases. CDR1 is MDHEN, CDR2 SYDVKM, per germline. CDR3 length equals 15 residues. V trimming: 6 bases; J trimming: 0 bases; junction bases outside the gene matches: 7. CDR3 loop: CASSSPGTGSYEQYF. In nucleotides, the CDR3 is TGTGCCAGCAGCTCTCCAGGGACAGGCTCCTACGAGCAGTACTTC.

This chain connects TRBV19 to TRBJ1-5; tentatively, D is TRBD1 (6 bases). This CDR3 has 15 residues. Trimming pared 1 base from V and 3 bases from J, leaving 10 bases between. CDR1 is LNHDA and CDR2 is SQIVND in the germline V gene (reference sequence). The CDR3 loop reads CASSIGQVVNQPQHF. CDR3 sequence (DNA): TGTGCCAGTAGTATAGGACAGGTAGTCAATCAGCCCCAGCATTTT.

This clone was seen only once. The V call is TRBV9, the J call TRBJ2-3, with D tentatively TRBD2 (6 bases). CDR3 length: 17 residues. Germline CDR1 reads SGDLS; CDR2 reads YYNGEE. Between the trimmed V and J ends, which lost 4 bases and 4 bases, there was a span of 22 bases. The CDR3 DNA sequence: TGTGCCAGCAGCCCTAGGGCCGGGGGACGGGACTCAGATACGCAGTATTTT. As protein: CASSPRAGGRDSDTQYF.